This TCR beta chain was sequenced in a study of T cells in Graves' hyperthyroidism and ophthalmopathy. Study findings and constraints: Most expanded thyroid clonotypes above 0.001 recurred in blood.

The length of the CDR3 is 16 residues. The V gene's germline CDR1 is MDHEN and CDR2 SYDVKM. Trimming took 7 bases from V and 2 from J, leaving 19 bases between them. Newly diagnosed hyperthyroidism, duration under 2 months, in patients aged 18 to 65. Out of over 7.5 ml of fresh peripheral blood came the PBMCs. This clonotype came up many times. Its antigen is still unknown. RNA transcripts served as the template for amplifying TCR beta CDR3 regions. The TCR CDR3 first-round RT-PCR relied on the HTBI primer set. TCRdb analysed the multiplex PCR reads with MiXCR anew, one entry per CDR3 protein. The sample lists 300,000 to 450,000 distinct CDR3 sequences; approximately 15% were seen once.

V usage is TRBV28 and J usage is TRBJ2-3; D gene unclear. Sequenced material: blood. This TCR was recovered from an older woman with Graves' hyperthyroidism. CDR3 protein: CASISDGRPPTDTQYF. For the CDR3, the DNA is TGTGCCAGCATCTCTGACGGCAGGCCTCCCACAGATACGCAGTATTTT.